The 14 T cell receptor beta chains below all came from one sample that was sequenced in a study of metastatic and nonmetastatic thyroid tumors (TCRdb year 2020). Preparation of the library involved PCR. Sequencing relied on an Illumina HiSeq 4000. TCRdb applied fastp at Q25 and MiXCR to the public reads, then kept only in-frame beta chains. The sample includes over 20,000 clones, with roughly 27% observed a single time. The ten top clones hold 12% to 15% of the sample. None of the patients had been given any treatment before thyroid surgery. Sequenced input: tumor tissue. These receptors were taken from a male donor with papillary thyroid cancer or a benign thyroid nodule (not recorded which). Some clones in this sample may be carry-over from other donors' samples.

The chain is built from TRBV20-1 and TRBJ1-1, with 9 bases lining up with TRBD1. The junction had 7 bases not matched to a gene; V was cut back by 4 bases and J by 4 bases. Germline CDR1 reads DFQATT; CDR2 reads SNEGSKA (reference sequence). The CDR3 extends over 14 amino acids. The CDR3 protein is CSAIVTGGGTEAFF. The DNA for the CDR3 is TGCAGTGCTATAGTTACAGGGGGCGGCACTGAAGCTTTCTTT.

This clone has a handful of counts. V is TRBV12-3 or TRBV12-4 and J is TRBJ2-7, with 9 nucleotides matching TRBD2. The trim removed 6 bases at V and 0 bases at J, leaving 6 bases unmatched. The CDR3 is 15 residues long. The CDR3 region has the DNA TGTGCCAGCAGGGCAGCGGGAGGCTTCTCCTACGAGCAGTACTTC. Translated, it gives CASRAAGGFSYEQYF.

Within the sample, this clone is medium-sized. It may be a read error: a sequence one base away is much more abundant. The chain employs TRBV6-2 or TRBV6-3 and TRBJ2-7; 9 bases match TRBD2. Germline V lookup: CDR1 MNHEY, CDR2 SVGEGT. The CDR3 is 17 amino acids. V shed 4 bases, J shed 2 bases, and the junction held 12 bases outside the gene matches. The CDR3: CASSSPGTSRSPYEQYF. DNA of the CDR3: TGTGCCAGCAGTTCCCCGGGGACTAGCAGGAGCCCCTACGAGCAGTACTTC.

The chain joins TRBV30 to TRBJ1-3; D is possibly TRBD1 (5 bases). The germline V gene encodes CDR1 GTSNPN and CDR2 SVGIG (reference sequence). Trimming removed 1 base from V and 8 bases from J, with 12 bases in between. The CDR3 runs to 13 residues. The CDR3 bases are TGTGCCTGGAGTGAAGGGGAGGGACACACCATATATTTT. This sequence encodes CAWSEGEGHTIYF.

The V gene is TRBV20-1, the J gene TRBJ1-4; weak D call: TRBD1 (6 bases). V dropped 5 bases and J dropped 8 bases, with 21 bases sitting between them. Germline values: CDR1 DFQATT, CDR2 SNEGSKA (reference sequence). This CDR3 is built from 15 residues. CDR3 nucleotide sequence: TGCAGTGCTGGAGGTGGGGGCGGCCCCCTCGAAAAACTGTTTTTT. It translates to CSAGGGGGPLEKLFF.

As for this clone: This clone may be a read error of a much larger clone one base away. The genes are TRBV25-1 and TRBJ2-7; D call uncertain. Germline CDR1 MGHDK, CDR2 SYGVNS. This CDR3 comprises 11 residues. CDR3 protein: CASAINYEQHF. The CDR3, as DNA: TGTGCCAGCGCCATTAACTACGAGCAGCACTTC.

This clone was seen a handful of times. J is TRBJ2-3 and V is TRBV6-4; 10 nucleotides match TRBD2. Trimming at V came to 3 bases and at J to 4 bases, leaving 7 bases not matched to a gene. Germline CDR1 MRHNA, CDR2 SNTAGT. This CDR3 is built from 16 residues. The CDR3 DNA follows: TGTGCCAGCAGTGAAGGGATAGCGGGAGGCGCAGATACGCAGTATTTT. Its protein is CASSEGIAGGADTQYF.

This chain uses TRBV6-1 with TRBJ1-2; D possibly corresponds to TRBD1 (5 bases). Trimming shortened V by 2 bases and J by 2 bases, and 9 bases separated the two germline ends. Germline CDR1 MNHNS, CDR2 SASEGT. The CDR3 sequence is 14 residues long. The CDR3 nucleotides read TGTGCCAGCAGTGAACAGGCAGGGAACTATGGCTACACCTTC. Protein sequence: CASSEQAGNYGYTF.

This sequence joins TRBV20-1 and TRBJ1-3; perhaps TRBD1 as D (6 bases). This CDR3 is 16 amino acids long. The V gene lost 6 bases and the J gene lost 0 bases, with 18 bases spanning the gap. CDR1 and CDR2 from the germline V gene are DFQATT and SNEGSKA (reference sequence). CDR3 sequence: CSAAGRQGISGNTIYF. CDR3 bases: TGCAGTGCCGCGGGTCGGCAGGGGATCTCTGGAAACACCATATATTTT.

This clone was seen repeatedly, ten times or more. The chain joins TRBV9 to TRBJ2-1; D unclear. Trimming left V 0 bases short and J 0 bases short, with 13 bases between. CDR1 is SGDLS and CDR2 is YYNGEE in the germline V gene. CDR3 size: 17 residues. CDR3 sequence reads: CASSVGRPRSSYNEQFF. CDR3 sequence (DNA): TGTGCCAGCAGCGTAGGGCGACCGCGAAGCTCCTACAATGAGCAGTTCTTC.

This clone was counted at least ten times. The chain joins TRBV11-2 to TRBJ2-1; 9 positions match TRBD2. The ends lost 4 bases at V and 5 bases at J; junction bases unmatched: 12. CDR1 and CDR2 from the germline V gene are SGHAT and FQNNGV. The CDR3 runs 17 residues. The CDR3 is CASSSQTAGGPHNEQFF. The CDR3 coding sequence is TGTGCCAGCAGCTCCCAAACGGCGGGAGGGCCCCACAATGAGCAGTTCTTC.

In this sample, this clone turned up a few times. One junction end disagrees with the germline gene, perhaps due to a read error. J is TRBJ2-6 and V is TRBV15; D assignment may be TRBD1 or TRBD2 (5 bases each). This CDR3 comprises 16 residues. Germline V gene sequence: CDR1 LNHNV, CDR2 YYDKDF (reference sequence). CDR3 loop: CATIRGADSWANVLTF. CDR3 nucleotide sequence: TGTGCCACCATCAGAGGGGCAGACTCTTGGGCCAACGTCCTGACTTTC.

Details on this clone: At one of its ends the junction is not consistent with the germline gene, which may arise from a read error. The gene calls are TRBV10-2 and TRBJ2-7, with D perhaps matching TRBD1 or TRBD2 (5 bases each). Germline V gene sequence: CDR1 WSHSY, CDR2 SAAADI. The length of the CDR3 is 14 residues. The CDR3: CSSSEGCKNYEQYF. For the CDR3, the DNA is TGCTCCAGCAGTGAGGGGTGTAAGAACTACGAGCAGTACTTC.

This clone has a handful of counts. The chain is built from TRBV6-2 or TRBV6-3 and TRBJ1-6, with 9 bases lining up with TRBD1. The CDR3 is made up of 14 amino acids. Trimming at V came to 2 bases and at J to 9 bases, leaving 2 bases not matched to a gene. Germline-derived CDR1 and CDR2 are MNHEY and SVGEGT. This chain's CDR3 is CASSYPDRGSPLHF. In nucleotides, the CDR3 is TGTGCCAGCAGTTACCCGGACAGGGGTTCACCCCTCCACTTT.